This T cell receptor (beta chain) was sequenced during a study of post-analysis software for immune sequencing data (dated by TCRdb to between 2015 and 2016). Regarding the research as a whole: The recorded disease courses included relapsing-remitting, secondary progressive and progressive-relapsing multiple sclerosis, and some patients had no subtype annotation. A subset of samples was prepared in parallel using single-end sample barcoding, then pooled and co-amplified after Illumina adapter ligation. The multiple sclerosis patient repertoires were compared with about a dozen previously published healthy control repertoires from donors aged about 6 to 28 years. What the authors observed across the whole study: Significantly higher frequencies in patients than in controls were found for roughly five TRBV segments, including TRBV5-6, TRBV5-1 and TRBV20-1. Strong co-clustering of samples prepared in the same batch was shown by direct clustering with F measure, prompting a batch-effect correction. Multiple sclerosis patients had significantly lower normalized Chao1 diversity than controls, a result that suggests substantial peripheral T-cell clonal expansion. The control group was slightly older than the multiple sclerosis patient group.

To demonstrate the VDJtools post-analysis software, the study profiled TCR beta repertoires from the peripheral blood of about 13 young patients with multiple sclerosis. The multiple sclerosis patients were children and adolescents ranging in age from 6 to 15 years. Of note for this clonotype: The antigen this receptor binds is unknown. This may arise from a read error, as a much more abundant clone is one base away.

Via the germline V gene, CDR1 is SGHRS and CDR2 YFSETQ. The CDR3 sequence holds 18 residues, the cysteine and phenylalanine included. Just the 54-base CDR3 DNA is kept, in frame starting at base 1. Deletion took 0 bases off V and 2 bases off J, with a span of 18 bases between the germline ends. The method behind the library was PCR. Sequenced using an Illumina HiSeq 2500. To reduce PCR and sequencing biases, unique molecular identifiers were built into the TCR beta cDNA libraries. Every 1 to 10 million input T cells yielded approximately 500,000 cDNA molecules, meaning each molecule approximated one T cell. The same protocol used for the earlier healthy control dataset was applied to prepare and sequence the patient libraries. Within a given batch, samples were prepared together, multiplexed and sequenced on the same HiSeq lane. Per the original workflow: Raw barcoded reads were processed with MIGEC, discarding single-read molecular identifier groups before consensus assembly and CDR3 extraction. VDJtools was used for post-analysis of the clonotype tables, and diversity was normalized by down-sampling every dataset to the size of the smallest sample. To correct batch-related cross-sample contamination, repertoire overlap clustering matched CDR3 amino acid sequences but not nucleotide sequences. The raw public reads went through TCRdb reprocessing: fastp at Q25, MiXCR clone calling, in-frame beta chains kept. Duplicate CDR3 protein sequences are folded into a single record with the most common DNA and genes. The V and J calls follow TCRdb's processing rather than the paper's. The sample data list about 260,000 distinct CDR3 sequences, and roughly a third of these were observed just once. Around 4.8% of the sample rests with the top ten.

The source of this sequence is a girl aged 10 to 17 with multiple sclerosis. Recombination joined TRBV5-1 with TRBJ2-1; the D gene identity is not certain. Sequencing was performed on blood. CDR3 loop: CASSLEGLGWEAYNEQFF. The DNA is as follows: TGCGCCAGCAGCTTGGAGGGTTTGGGGTGGGAAGCCTACAATGAGCAGTTCTTC.